This T cell receptor (beta chain) was sequenced during a study of radiation and T cells in renal cell carcinoma. CDR3 length: 16 residues. The germline gives CDR1 SGHRS, CDR2 YFSETQ. Trimming shortened V by 0 bases and J by 7 bases, and 20 bases separated the two germline ends. Assay used: immunoSEQ multiplex PCR; TCRdb lists only in-frame clones, some missing. The data hold just over 95,000 clones, with 86% observed a single time. Time point given: baseline pretreatment blood. The sample's treatment: 15 Gy SBRT to primary tumor, nephrectomy 4 weeks later. The source was blood, collected from a patient whose treatment included radiotherapy and nephrectomy. V gene TRBV5-1 combines with J gene TRBJ2-7; perhaps TRBD1 as D (8 bases). The origin of this receptor is a man between 50 and 59 years old with renal cell carcinoma. CDR3 in DNA: TGCGCCAGCAGCTTGGTGGTGGACAGGGAGGGGTATGAGCAGTACTTC. It translates to CASSLVVDREGYEQYF.